One sample yielded the 7 T cell receptor beta chains listed below, sequenced in a study of regulatory T cells in long-lasting Graves disease. Both iRepertoire HTBI primers and Arm-PCR of CDR3 regions were used to build the TCR beta libraries. TCRdb independently ran MiXCR on the multiplex PCR reads; one entry per CDR3 protein. The table includes about 660,000 distinct CDR3 sequences, 30% detected once. The sample's time point: persistent/refractory GD, antithyroid drugs over 5 years with positive TRAb. Researchers made the TCR library from RNA that was extracted from PBMCs. The sample here was peripheral blood mononuclear cells (PBMCs), taken when the disease was refractory, from a patient treated with antithyroid drugs. The receptors were sampled from a female donor with Graves disease.

This clonotype was counted ten times or more. The chain employs TRBV6-1 and TRBJ2-7, with D perhaps matching TRBD1 (6 bases). From germline, CDR1 is MNHNS and CDR2 SASEGT. The germline V and J ends were trimmed by 5 bases and 0 bases, with 11 bases remaining between them. The CDR3 is 14 residues long. The CDR3 DNA follows: TGTGCCAGCAGTCGAGGGGGAGTCTCCTACGAGCAGTACTTC. The encoded protein is CASSRGGVSYEQYF.

The rearrangement links TRBV20-1 to TRBJ2-6; 9 bases fit TRBD1. This CDR3 has 16 amino acids. CDR1 and CDR2 from the germline V gene are DFQATT and SNEGSKA (reference sequence). V trimming: 6 bases; J trimming: 2 bases; junction bases outside the gene matches: 8. CDR3 nucleotides: TGCAGTGCGGACGGGACAGGGTTAACTGGGGCCAACGTCCTGACTTTC. This gives the protein CSADGTGLTGANVLTF.

This clonotype showed up many times. CDR3 residues: CASSLYTGGNIQYF. In DNA, the CDR3 is TGTGCCAGCAGCCTCTACACCGGGGGAAACATTCAGTACTTC. The chain has TRBV11-2 and TRBJ2-4, with a weak D call TRBD2 (6 bases). V lost 5 bases and J 6 bases, leaving 14 bases between the germline ends. The length of the CDR3 is 14 residues. Germline CDR1 is SGHAT and CDR2 is FQNNGV.

The chain combines TRBV29-1 with TRBJ1-1, with D uncertain. Germline V CDR1 and CDR2: SQVTM, ANQGSEA. CDR3 length: 12 amino acids. V was clipped by 3 bases and J by 4 bases, with 9 bases between them. CDR3 residues: CSVEGQATEAFF. Here the CDR3 DNA reads TGCAGCGTTGAGGGCCAGGCCACTGAAGCTTTCTTT.

This chain joins TRBV11-2 and TRBJ2-1; no reliable D call. The V gene lost 5 bases and the J gene lost 4 bases, with 6 bases spanning the gap. Germline-derived CDR1 and CDR2 are SGHAT and FQNNGV. The CDR3 covers 12 residues. CDR3 bases: TGTGCCAGCAGCGCAGGTTACAATGAGCAGTTCTTC. Translated: CASSAGYNEQFF.

The genes are TRBV6-1 and TRBJ1-1; D ambiguous. Germline CDR1 is MNHNS and CDR2 is SASEGT. The CDR3 loop spans 13 amino acids. V lost 6 bases and J 1 base, leaving 9 bases between the germline ends. CDR3 nucleotide sequence: TGTGCCAGCAGGATACCAGGGAACACTGAAGCTTTCTTT. Protein sequence: CASRIPGNTEAFF.

This clonotype was found a few times. V gene TRBV6-1 combines with J gene TRBJ1-2; possibly TRBD1 for D (5 bases). Germline CDR1 reads MNHNS; CDR2 reads SASEGT. Deletions cut 2 bases from V and 7 bases from J, with 11 bases between. The CDR3 covers 13 residues. The CDR3 sequence is CASSEPSGPGYTF. CDR3 DNA: TGTGCCAGCAGTGAACCGTCAGGGCCTGGCTACACCTTC.